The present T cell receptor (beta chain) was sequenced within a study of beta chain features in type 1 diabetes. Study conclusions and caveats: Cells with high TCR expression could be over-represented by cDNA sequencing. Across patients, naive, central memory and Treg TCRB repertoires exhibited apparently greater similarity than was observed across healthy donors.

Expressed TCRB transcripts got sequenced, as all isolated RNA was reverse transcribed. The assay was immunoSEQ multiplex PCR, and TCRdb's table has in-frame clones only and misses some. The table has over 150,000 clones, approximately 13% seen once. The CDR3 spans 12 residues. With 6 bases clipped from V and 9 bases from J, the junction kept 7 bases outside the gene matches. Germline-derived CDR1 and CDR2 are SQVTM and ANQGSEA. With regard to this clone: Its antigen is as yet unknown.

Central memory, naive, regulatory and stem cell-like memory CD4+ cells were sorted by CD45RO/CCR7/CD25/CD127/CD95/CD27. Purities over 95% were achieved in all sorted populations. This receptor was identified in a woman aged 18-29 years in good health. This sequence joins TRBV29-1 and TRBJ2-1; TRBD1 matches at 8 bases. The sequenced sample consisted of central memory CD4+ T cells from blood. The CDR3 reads CSVDRQGPEQFF. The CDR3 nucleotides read TGCAGCGTAGACCGACAGGGGCCTGAGCAGTTCTTC.